The clone carrying this T cell receptor (beta chain) was recorded once. CDR1 and CDR2 from the germline V gene are SGHDT and YYEEEE. V was clipped by 0 bases and J by 6 bases; unmatched bases: 3. The CDR3 sequence is 15 residues long. The source of the sample is a study of OX40 agonist ivuxolimab in advanced cancers. At the level of the study: Ivuxolimab, an antibody acting as an agonist of OX40 (CD134), was used to treat patients. Three patients got partial responses; one had hepatocellular carcinoma and two had cutaneous melanoma.

Cycle 7 day 1, cycle 4 day 1, and baseline were the timepoints at which blood was sampled. This table comes from immunoSEQ multiplex PCR, and its TCRdb copy is limited to in-frame clones, with some not included. Among about 12,000 clones listed, around 74% were seen once. Sequenced material: CD4+ or CD8+ T cells sorted from blood, taken in a trial of the OX40 agonist ivuxolimab. The receptor was isolated from an adult with an advanced solid tumor such as melanoma, head and neck, liver or kidney cancer. The rearrangement links TRBV5-6 to TRBJ2-1; 10 bases match TRBD2. CDR3 DNA sequence: TGTGCCAGCAGCTTGGGAGCGGGAGGGCCCAATGAGCAGTTCTTC. This sequence encodes CASSLGAGGPNEQFF.